These 2 T cell receptor beta chains share one sample of origin, sequenced in a study of blood T cell repertoires in COVID-19. The data were produced by immunoSEQ multiplex PCR, yet TCRdb's version contains in-frame clones alone and is incomplete. The sample holds 150,000 to 190,000 clones, under 90% seen once. The specimen was PBMCs or T cells enriched from blood (not recorded which). The receptor source for this set is a man aged 45 to 65 who had recovered from COVID-19.

The chain couples TRBV7-9 to TRBJ1-4; 7 bases agree with TRBD1. The V gene's germline CDR1 is SEHNR and CDR2 FQNEAQ (reference sequence). The ends lost 1 base at V and 8 bases at J; junction bases unmatched: 1. The CDR3 sequence is 13 residues long. CDR3 nucleotides: TGTGCCAGCAGCTTAGACAGGGGAGAAAAACTGTTTTTT. This sequence encodes CASSLDRGEKLFF.

The gene calls are TRBV6-5 and TRBJ2-5; 9 nucleotides agree with TRBD2. Germline V gene lookup returns CDR1 MNHEY and CDR2 SVGAGI. The CDR3 sequence is 16 residues long. V shed 2 bases and J 4 bases; nucleotides not matched to a gene: 8. Written as DNA, the CDR3 is TGTGCCAGCAGTTACCTACTAGCGGGTTTGCCAGAGACCCAGTACTTC. Protein product: CASSYLLAGLPETQYF.